The TCR beta chain described here comes from a study of persistence of HIV-infected CD4 T cells. Study as a whole: Donors had been on suppressive ART for a median of approximately eight years. A couple of participants gave one leukapheresis sample; others gave up to roughly 180 mL blood repeatedly. The study, taken as a whole, reports: Proviral oligoclonality tracked with TCR oligoclonality within the same sorted cells.

V dropped 3 bases and J dropped 1; count of bases not matched to a gene: 9. The CDR3 totals 18 residues. Germline V gene data show CDR1 as SGHAT and CDR2 as FQNNGV. With regard to this clone: As yet, its antigen is unknown.

Sequencing used immunoSEQ version 4 in survey mode. Only in-frame clones appear in the TCRdb table, and some are missing; sequencing was by immunoSEQ multiplex PCR. This sample has 40,000 or so clones, with 88% found just once. Nonspecific anti-CD3/anti-CD28 bead stimulation represents the broad CD4+ T cell repertoire. Sorting selected CD4+ T cells upregulating both CD40 ligand and CD69. The specimen comprised CD4+ T cells sorted from PBMCs after roughly 19-hour stimulation, sampled from a patient who received antiretroviral therapy. The receptor was isolated from an adult woman with HIV who was CMV-seropositive. V gene TRBV11-2 combines with J gene TRBJ2-7, with 13 bases matching TRBD2. The CDR3 loop reads CASSFQTSGGPDSYEQYF. CDR3 coding DNA: TGTGCCAGCAGCTTCCAGACTAGCGGGGGGCCCGATTCCTACGAGCAGTACTTC.